The rows below give T cell receptor beta chains drawn from one sample of a study of immune heterogeneity within non-small cell lung tumors. Each CDR3 protein gets one entry after TCRdb re-called the multiplex PCR reads with MiXCR. Counted here are 22,000 or so distinct CDR3 sequences, 28% occurring once; the ten biggest clones make up 4.1%. Sequencing was carried out using lung tumor tissue. These receptors all stem from a middle-aged man with non-small cell lung cancer. Each CDR3 is given with its conserved first and last residue. D genes are given only for firm matches. Only some rows state a clone size, as once, few, many or a class for expanded clones.

TGTGCCAGCAGTTACTCGTACAGTCCAGATACGCAGTATTTT,CASSYSYSPDTQYF,TRBV6-2/TRBV6-3,TRBJ2-3,-,-
TGCAGTGCCCAACTAGCGGGAGTCTCATATACTGCACGGGGCGGGGAGCTGTTTTTT,CSAQLAGVSYTARGGELFF,TRBV20-1,TRBJ2-2,-,TRBD2
TGTGCCAGCAGGCCCCAAACTGCAACCGGGGAGCTGTTTTTT,CASRPQTATGELFF,TRBV12-3/TRBV12-4,TRBJ2-2,few,-
TGCAGTGCTAGTCGGGACAGACTGCAAGAGACCCAGTACTTC,CSASRDRLQETQYF,TRBV20-1,TRBJ2-5,-,TRBD1
TGTGCCAGTAGGATGACGCTACTAGCGGAGAACAATGAGCAGTTCTTC,CASRMTLLAENNEQFF,TRBV19,TRBJ2-1,many,TRBD2
TGTGCCAGCAGCCGAACCGGGACAGGGAGCTCCTACGAGCAGTACTTC,CASSRTGTGSSYEQYF,TRBV27,TRBJ2-7,medium-sized,TRBD1
TGCGCCAGCAGCTCCCTATCAATCACTAGCGGGGGATCCTACGAGCAGTACTTC,CASSSLSITSGGSYEQYF,TRBV5-1,TRBJ2-7,many,TRBD2
TGTGCCACCAGTGACCTCGGACTAGCAAGCGATGAGCAGTTCTTC,CATSDLGLASDEQFF,TRBV24-1,TRBJ2-1,many,TRBD2
TGTGCCAGTAGCCCCCGGGGTGGTGGAAACACCATATATTTT,CASSPRGGGNTIYF,TRBV19,TRBJ1-3,many,-
TGTGCCAGCAGACAACGAGTAACCGGGGAGCTGTTTTTT,CASRQRVTGELFF,TRBV7-6,TRBJ2-2,once,-
TGCGCCAGCAGTGTACGAGCGGGGTGGGGGAAGTTCTTC,CASSVRAGWGKFF,TRBV10-2,TRBJ2-1,-,TRBD2
TGTGCCACCAGCAGACCGGGGGCGATGAACACTGAAGCTTTCTTT,CATSRPGAMNTEAFF,TRBV15,TRBJ1-1,-,-
TGTGCCAGCAGCTTGGGGACTAGCTACAATGAGCAGTTCTTC,CASSLGTSYNEQFF,TRBV7-6,TRBJ2-1,few,TRBD2
TGTGCCAGCAGCTCCCAGACGGACCAGCAGTACTTC,CASSSQTDQQYF,TRBV11-2,TRBJ2-7,medium-sized,-
TGCGCCAGCAGCGTAGGACTAGAGGGGAGTGAGCAGTTCTTC,CASSVGLEGSEQFF,TRBV5-1,TRBJ2-1,-,TRBD2
TGTGCCAGCAGCCAAGATACCGGGACAGGGAAAGACGAGCAGTACTTC,CASSQDTGTGKDEQYF,TRBV4-2,TRBJ2-7,many,TRBD1
TGTGCCAGCAGCGTTTCCGGGACATTTATAGGGGAAAAACTGTTTTTT,CASSVSGTFIGEKLFF,TRBV9,TRBJ1-4,-,-
TGCGCCAGCAGCCAAGTGGACAGGGATGAAGCTTTCTTT,CASSQVDRDEAFF,TRBV4-1,TRBJ1-1,few,TRBD1
TGTGCCAGCGGCCCCTGGGGGGTGGTTGGAAACACCATATATTTT,CASGPWGVVGNTIYF,TRBV11-2,TRBJ1-3,-,-
TGTGCCAGCAGCTTTGTACAGGGACAGAATGAGCAGTTCTTC,CASSFVQGQNEQFF,TRBV7-9,TRBJ2-1,few,TRBD1
TGTGCCAGCAGTGAGACAGGGGGCATTTCTGGAAACACCATATATTTT,CASSETGGISGNTIYF,TRBV12-3/TRBV12-4,TRBJ1-3,medium-sized,TRBD1
TGTGCCTGGAGTGTACTTGCGGGAGGTTTGGGTGAGCAGTTCTTC,CAWSVLAGGLGEQFF,TRBV30,TRBJ2-1,-,TRBD2
TGTGCCAGCAGCGTAGGCGTGGACAGTAACTATGGCTACACCTTC,CASSVGVDSNYGYTF,TRBV9,TRBJ1-2,-,-
TGTGCCAGCAGCTTGGCGGCAGTGTTTGAGCAGTTCTTC,CASSLAAVFEQFF,TRBV5-8,TRBJ2-1,few,-
TGCGCCAGCAGCCCCGGGGGTTTTTTGCCCTCCTACGAGCAGTACTTC,CASSPGGFLPSYEQYF,TRBV5-1,TRBJ2-7,few,-
TGTGCCAGCAGCCTCCAGAAGGGCTACGAGCAGTACTTC,CASSLQKGYEQYF,TRBV11-1,TRBJ2-7,medium-sized,-
TGTGCCACCAGTGATTTGATGGGAAACACCGGGGAGCTGTTTTTT,CATSDLMGNTGELFF,TRBV24-1,TRBJ2-2,many,-
TGCGCCAGCAGCCCGACAGTGAACACTGAAGCTTTCTTT,CASSPTVNTEAFF,TRBV4-1,TRBJ1-1,once,-
TGTGCCAGCAGCTTACAGGGGGGCGAAGGGGTCAAAAACATTCAGTACTTC,CASSLQGGEGVKNIQYF,TRBV7-2,TRBJ2-4,-,-
TGCAGCGTTGATCCGGCAGGGGGCAAAGCTTTCTTT,CSVDPAGGKAFF,TRBV29-1,TRBJ1-1,-,TRBD1
TGTGCCAGCAGTTACACTAGGGAGGTCGGGGAGCTGTTTTTT,CASSYTREVGELFF,TRBV6-1,TRBJ2-2,few,-
TGTGCCAGCACCAAGGACCAGGTTAATTCACCCCTCCACTTT,CASTKDQVNSPLHF,TRBV12-3/TRBV12-4,TRBJ1-6,few,-
TGTGCCACCGCCTTTGCGGGTAATAATTCACCCCTCCACTTT,CATAFAGNNSPLHF,TRBV3-1,TRBJ1-6,-,-
TGTGCCAGCAGCTCTAGCCTGGGCCGGGAGACCCAGTACTTC,CASSSSLGRETQYF,TRBV7-9,TRBJ2-5,few,-
TGTGCCAGTAGGGAGAGGGCGGGAGGTCGCGATGAGCAGTTCTTC,CASRERAGGRDEQFF,TRBV19,TRBJ2-1,many,TRBD2
TGTGTCAGCAGTTCCGACCTTACAGGGTTCTCTGGAAACACCATATATTTT,CVSSSDLTGFSGNTIYF,TRBV6-9,TRBJ1-3,-,-
TGTGCCAGCAGCCAAGATCTCGCTAGTGGGGGAGATACGCAGTATTTT,CASSQDLASGGDTQYF,TRBV4-2,TRBJ2-3,-,-
TGTGCCAGCAGGGGGGGGGCAGCGGGCGAGCAGTACTTC,CASRGGAAGEQYF,TRBV12-3/TRBV12-4,TRBJ2-7,-,-
TGTGCCAGTAGTATAGGCGGAGGGGGCTACGAGCAGTACTTC,CASSIGGGGYEQYF,TRBV19,TRBJ2-7,medium-sized,-
TGTGCCAGCAGCGTAGGGTCAGGGAGCTATAATTCACCCCTCCACTTT,CASSVGSGSYNSPLHF,TRBV9,TRBJ1-6,-,-
TGTGCCAGCTCCGGGGACAGGAACACTGAAGCTTTCTTT,CASSGDRNTEAFF,TRBV18,TRBJ1-1,many,TRBD1
TGTGCCAGCAGTCATCGCCCCGGGACTACGTTCAAGGGCGAGCAGTACTTC,CASSHRPGTTFKGEQYF,TRBV3-1,TRBJ2-7,many,TRBD2
TGTGCCAGCAGCCTAACCAGTGATCAGCCCCAGCATTTT,CASSLTSDQPQHF,TRBV11-2,TRBJ1-5,few,-
TGTGCCAGCAGCTTGAGGGGAGAGTATGGCTACACCTTC,CASSLRGEYGYTF,TRBV5-4,TRBJ1-2,-,-
TGTGCCAGCAGCCAAGATCGAAAGGTAGGCAATCAGCCCCAGCATTTT,CASSQDRKVGNQPQHF,TRBV4-2,TRBJ1-5,many,-
TGTGCCAGCAGTGGACAGGGGGGCAATGAGCAGTTCTTC,CASSGQGGNEQFF,TRBV2,TRBJ2-1,many,TRBD1
TGTGCCAGCAAAACACTAGGAGATACGCAGTATTTT,CASKTLGDTQYF,TRBV6-4,TRBJ2-3,-,-
TGTGCCAGCAGCTTATCAGCAGGGGCGGATGGCTACACCTTC,CASSLSAGADGYTF,TRBV7-8,TRBJ1-2,many,-
TGTGCCAGCACTTCCCATAGCGGAGCGAACACCGGGGAGCTGTTTTTT,CASTSHSGANTGELFF,TRBV11-3,TRBJ2-2,-,-
TGTGCCACCAGTGACCCGACAGGGTCTATAGTGGGTGAGCAGTTCTTC,CATSDPTGSIVGEQFF,TRBV24-1,TRBJ2-1,few,TRBD1
TGTGCCATCAGTGAAACAGGGCCTGGCTACACCTTC,CAISETGPGYTF,TRBV10-3,TRBJ1-2,many,-